The 27 T cell receptor beta chains reported below all come from one sample, sequenced in a study of blood T cell repertoires in COVID-19. Data came from immunoSEQ multiplex PCR; TCRdb stores just in-frame clones and leaves some out. The table lists some 99,000 clones, roughly 86% of them singletons. The sequenced sample was peripheral blood. Receptors originate from a woman aged 55-69 years in a cohort sampled during active or convalescent COVID-19.

The genes are TRBV15 and TRBJ1-5, with 8 bases matching TRBD1. The CDR3 covers 15 residues. From germline, CDR1 is LNHNV and CDR2 YYDKDF (reference sequence). J lost 3 bases, V lost 5 bases, and 6 bases had no gene match. CDR3 loop: CATSGDRGANQPQHF. The CDR3 DNA reads TGTGCCACCAGCGGCGACAGGGGAGCCAATCAGCCCCAGCATTTT.

The chain combines TRBV4-1 with TRBJ1-6; a weak D match, TRBD1 (5 bases). The germline V and J ends were trimmed by 0 bases and 8 bases, with 8 bases remaining between them. The CDR3 extends over 14 amino acids. In germline, CDR1 is MGHRA, CDR2 YSYEKL. CDR3 DNA sequence: TGCGCCAGCAGCCAAGAAGGGGAACATTCACCCCTCCACTTT. Encoded protein: CASSQEGEHSPLHF.

This chain connects TRBV10-2 to TRBJ2-2, with TRBD1 matching 7 bases. The CDR3 consists of 15 residues. Trimming at V came to 4 bases and at J to 2 bases, leaving 4 bases not matched to a gene. Germline values: CDR1 WSHSY, CDR2 SAAADI. The CDR3, as DNA: TGCGCCAGCAGTGTTTACAGGGGAAACACCGGGGAGCTGTTTTTT. Protein: CASSVYRGNTGELFF.

The chain combines TRBV18 with TRBJ2-3; D is undetermined. Germline CDR1 reads KGHSH; CDR2 reads LQKENI. Trimming took off 3 bases at V and 6 bases at J, with 7 bases between the two ends. This CDR3 spans 12 amino acids. In DNA form, the CDR3 reads TGTGCCAGCTCACCTGCACTTGATACGCAGTATTTT. This translates into CASSPALDTQYF. The entire variable domain, with the rest obtained from reference TRBV18 and TRBJ2-3, is as follows: NAGVMQNPRHLVRRRGQEARLRCSPMKGHSHVYWYRQLPEEGLKFMVYLQKENIIDESGMPKERFSAEFPKEGPSILRIQQVVRGDSAAYFCASSPALDTQYFGPGTRLTVL.

The V call is TRBV9, the J call TRBJ1-3; 7 nucleotides match TRBD1. V lost 2 bases, J lost 4 bases, and 9 bases stayed unmatched. This CDR3 contains 16 residues. CDR1 SGDLS and CDR2 YYNGEE come from the germline V gene. CDR3 in DNA: TGTGCCAGCAGCGTGGCACCACAGGGGAAAGGAAACACCATATATTTT. Translated: CASSVAPQGKGNTIYF.

This clone was found once. The V and J genes are TRBV9 and TRBJ1-4, with D possibly TRBD1 on 5 matching bases. V lost 4 bases, J lost 5 bases, and 18 bases lay in between. In germline, CDR1 is SGDLS, CDR2 YYNGEE. CDR3 length: 16 amino acids. CDR3 sequence reads: CASSLERGRDNEKLFF. CDR3 bases: TGTGCCAGCAGCCTCGAGCGGGGCAGGGACAATGAAAAACTGTTTTTT.

The chain couples TRBV4-2 to TRBJ1-2, with D tentatively TRBD1 (6 bases). This CDR3 spans 15 amino acids. V was cut by 1 base and J by 6 bases, with 15 bases left in between. From germline, CDR1 is LGHNA and CDR2 YNFKEQ. This CDR3 reads CASSQGISRGDGYTF. DNA of the CDR3: TGTGCCAGCAGCCAAGGAATCAGCAGGGGTGATGGCTACACCTTC.

This clone appeared a single time. The V gene is TRBV18, the J gene TRBJ1-5; possibly TRBD1 for D (5 bases). Trimming pared 2 bases from V and 6 bases from J, leaving 17 bases between. There are 16 residues in the CDR3. The V gene's germline CDR1 is KGHSH and CDR2 LQKENI. Here the CDR3 reads CASSPVTLGGLQPQHF. The CDR3 nucleotides read TGTGCCAGCTCACCAGTGACACTTGGGGGACTTCAGCCCCAGCATTTT.

For this clone: Other nucleotide sequences in the sample specify the same CDR3. The rearrangement links TRBV3-1 (or the pseudogene TRBV3-2) to TRBJ2-1; 7 bases map to TRBD2. J was trimmed by 6 bases and V by 1 base; bases with no gene match: 3. CDR1 LGHDT and CDR2 YNNKEL come from the germline V gene (reference sequence). CDR3 length: 14 residues. The CDR3 DNA reads TGTGCCAGCAGCCAAGCGGGAGGTTCCAATGAGCAGTTCTTC. This encodes CASSQAGGSNEQFF.

The chain employs TRBV5-1 and TRBJ1-4; tentatively, D is TRBD1 (5 bases). Per the germline V gene, CDR1 is SGHRS and CDR2 is YFSETQ. The CDR3 consists of 14 residues. Trimming shortened V by 0 bases and J by 5 bases, and 8 bases separated the two germline ends. The DNA for the CDR3 is TGCGCCAGCAGCTTGGGGGGCGTAAATGAAAAACTGTTTTTT. As protein: CASSLGGVNEKLFF. Full variable domain (outside the CDR3, taken from reference TRBV5-1 and TRBJ1-4): KAGVTQTPRYLIKTRGQQVTLSCSPISGHRSVSWYQQTPGQGLQFLFEYFSETQRNKGNFPGRFSGRQFSNSRSEMNVSTLELGDSALYLCASSLGGVNEKLFFGSGTQLSVL.

The rearrangement joins TRBV4-1 to TRBJ2-7; TRBD2 agrees at 11 bases. This CDR3 has 14 amino acids. Germline V CDR1 and CDR2: MGHRA, YSYEKL. The V gene end was trimmed by 2 bases and the J gene end by 7 bases; junction bases not matched to a gene: 4. CDR3 DNA sequence: TGCGCCAGCAGCCAAACTAGCGGGGGTCCAGAGCAGTACTTC. As protein: CASSQTSGGPEQYF.

This chain links TRBV4-1 with TRBJ2-7; 9 bases match TRBD2. The CDR3 has 17 amino acids. CDR1 and CDR2 (germline): MGHRA, YSYEKL. J lost 0 bases, V lost 6 bases, and 12 bases had no gene match. The CDR3 region is CASRRDRTSASSYEQYF. CDR3 coding DNA: TGCGCCAGCAGAAGGGACCGGACTAGCGCGAGCTCCTACGAGCAGTACTTC.

The chain recombines TRBV6-5 with TRBJ1-1, with TRBD1 as a possible D gene (6 bases). Germline V gene data show CDR1 as MNHEY and CDR2 as SVGAGI. This CDR3 spans 13 amino acids. Between the trimmed V and J ends, which lost 6 bases and 0 bases, there was a span of 8 bases. The CDR3 spells CASSGQLNTEAFF. In nucleotides, the CDR3 is TGTGCCAGCAGCGGACAGCTGAACACTGAAGCTTTCTTT.

The V and J genes are TRBV9 and TRBJ2-5, with a possible D match to TRBD2 (5 bases). Trimming pared 0 bases from V and 5 bases from J, leaving 14 bases between. Germline CDR1 SGDLS, CDR2 YYNGEE. This CDR3 has 15 amino acids. CDR3 sequence: CASSVELGSRETQYF. The CDR3 region has the DNA TGTGCCAGCAGCGTAGAGTTAGGGAGTCGGGAGACCCAGTACTTC.

This sequence joins TRBV15 and TRBJ2-7, with 11 bases lining up with TRBD1. The germline V gene encodes CDR1 LNHNV and CDR2 YYDKDF (reference sequence). This CDR3 spans 15 amino acids. The V segment lost 3 bases and the J segment 3 bases; nucleotides outside the gene matches: 4. The CDR3 region is CATSRAGTGGYEQYF. The CDR3, as DNA: TGTGCCACCAGCAGGGCCGGGACAGGGGGCTACGAGCAGTACTTC.

The V and J genes are TRBV29-1 and TRBJ2-5; a possible D gene is TRBD1 (6 bases). Germline CDR1 SQVTM, CDR2 ANQGSEA. The CDR3 spans 14 residues. The V end was cut by 5 bases, the J end by 4 bases, with 17 bases between. The CDR3 region is CSVYLRGGRETQYF. CDR3 nucleotide sequence: TGCAGCGTTTACCTCAGGGGCGGCAGAGAGACCCAGTACTTC.

This clone was observed a handful of times. The gene calls are TRBV29-1 and TRBJ2-1, with D tentatively TRBD1 (5 bases). This CDR3 has 14 amino acids. Per the germline V gene, CDR1 is SQVTM and CDR2 is ANQGSEA. Trimming stripped 4 bases from V and 10 bases from J, with 20 bases between. The CDR3 loop is CSVARPRSPGEQFF. The CDR3 DNA is TGCAGCGTTGCTAGGCCTAGATCCCCAGGGGAGCAGTTCTTC.

The V gene is TRBV30, the J gene TRBJ2-3; D is ambiguous. The CDR3 has 14 residues. The V gene lost 6 bases and the J gene lost 5 bases, with 18 bases spanning the gap. Germline CDR1 reads GTSNPN; CDR2 reads SVGIG (reference sequence). The chain's CDR3 is CACFIPGGGDTQYF. CDR3 sequence (DNA): TGTGCCTGCTTTATCCCGGGTGGCGGAGATACGCAGTATTTT. Looking up the rest from reference TRBV30 and TRBJ2-3 gives the full variable domain: SQTIHQWPATLVQPVGSPLSLECTVEGTSNPNLYWYRQAAGRGLQLLFYSVGIGQISSEVPQNLSASRPQDRQFILSSKKLLLSDSGFYLCACFIPGGGDTQYFGPGTRLTVL.

V usage is TRBV6-5 and J usage is TRBJ1-5; D unresolved. V was cut by 3 bases and J by 6 bases, with 9 bases left in between. CDR3 size: 13 residues. Germline loops: CDR1 MNHEY, CDR2 SVGAGI. CDR3 nucleotides: TGTGCCAGCAGTTATCTTCGAGGTCAGCCCCAGCATTTT. It is translated as CASSYLRGQPQHF.

The chain uses TRBV9 and TRBJ1-2; D remains ambiguous. The CDR3 has 15 residues. Germline-derived CDR1 and CDR2 are SGDLS and YYNGEE. V was pared by 4 bases and J by 1 base, with 14 bases between. CDR3 region: CASSPHEKINYGYTF. The CDR3 DNA reads as TGTGCCAGCAGCCCTCACGAGAAGATTAACTATGGCTACACCTTC.

This chain connects TRBV5-4 to TRBJ1-3, with D maybe TRBD1 (5 bases). Trimming shortened V by 0 bases and J by 1 base, and 8 bases separated the two germline ends. This CDR3 comprises 15 residues. The germline V gene has CDR1 SGHNT and CDR2 YYREEE (reference sequence). The DNA of the CDR3 is TGTGCCAGCAGCTTGGAAAGGGGTTCTGGAAACACCATATATTTT. Translation gives CASSLERGSGNTIYF.

The DNA for the CDR3 is TGTGCCATCAGTGAGCGATCCGGGACAGGGTTTAACTATGGCTACACCTTC. It encodes CAISERSGTGFNYGYTF. The chain recombines TRBV10-3 with TRBJ1-2; TRBD1 agrees at 9 bases. Germline lookup yields CDR1 ENHRY and CDR2 SYGVKD. V was clipped by 2 bases and J by 1 base; unmatched bases: 8. The CDR3 loop spans 17 amino acids.

The chain carries TRBV7-8 and TRBJ2-2, with TRBD2 identical over 14 bases. V dropped 5 bases and J dropped 5; count of bases not matched to a gene: 7. The CDR3 length is 17 residues. The germline CDR1 and CDR2 sequences are SGHVS and FQNEAQ. CDR3 DNA sequence: TGTGCCAGCAGCCCAAGACTAGCGGGGGGGCTTACCGGGGAGCTGTTTTTT. This gives the protein CASSPRLAGGLTGELFF.

This chain joins TRBV24-1 and TRBJ1-5; a weak D match, TRBD1 (5 bases). CDR1 KGHDR and CDR2 SFDVKD come from the germline V gene. Trimming removed 1 base at V and 9 bases at J, with 9 bases between. This CDR3 has 13 amino acids. CDR3 bases: TGTGCCACCAGTGATTTCTTGGGGGGGCCCCAGCATTTT. Translation gives CATSDFLGGPQHF.

The chain joins TRBV19 to TRBJ1-1; D might be TRBD1 (6 bases). Between the trimmed V and J ends, which lost 6 bases and 5 bases, there was a span of 37 bases. The germline CDR1 and CDR2 sequences are LNHDA and SQIVND (reference sequence). The CDR3 has 21 amino acids. The CDR3 region has the DNA TGTGCCAGTAGGATTAACAGGGAATTGGGGTGGCTCGACGGTTTGTGGACTGAAGCTTTCTTT. Translation: CASRINRELGWLDGLWTEAFF. Combining the CDR3 with reference TRBV19 and TRBJ1-1 gives the whole variable domain DGGITQSPKYLFRKEGQNVTLSCEQNLNHDAMYWYRQDPGQGLRLIYYSQIVNDFQKGDIAEGYSVSREKKESFPLTVTSAQKNPTAFYLCASRINRELGWLDGLWTEAFFGQGTRLTVV.

The chain joins TRBV29-1 to TRBJ1-2; 9 bases align to TRBD1. V lost 3 bases and J lost 6; bases outside the gene matches: 5. The CDR3 contains 13 residues. From germline, CDR1 is SQVTM and CDR2 ANQGSEA. The CDR3 sequence: CSVDLQGAHGYTF. DNA for the CDR3: TGCAGCGTTGATCTACAGGGGGCGCATGGCTACACCTTC. The full variable domain, rest sourced from reference TRBV29-1 and TRBJ1-2, is SAVISQKPSRDICQRGTSLTIQCQVDSQVTMMFWYRQQPGQSLTLIATANQGSEATYESGFVIDKFPISRPNLTFSTLTVSNMSPEDSSIYLCSVDLQGAHGYTFGSGTRLTVV.

The chain uses TRBV24-1 and TRBJ2-5; possibly TRBD1 for D (6 bases). The V end was cut by 3 bases, the J end by 5 bases, with 12 bases between. The germline V gene has CDR1 KGHDR and CDR2 SFDVKD. This CDR3 contains 14 residues. The CDR3: CATSDPRGVETQYF. The CDR3 DNA reads as TGTGCCACCAGTGATCCCAGGGGAGTGGAGACCCAGTACTTC.